This T cell receptor beta chain was recovered during a study of blood T cell repertoires in COVID-19. Study summary: From the United States, Italy and Spain came samples of acute and convalescent COVID-19. The analysed material was cDNA or gDNA that came from T cells, B-cell-depleted T cells, or PBMCs.

This clone was seen just once. Source study methods: Estimated nucleated cell counts came from reference gene primer amplification. The repertoire was sequenced with immunoSEQ multiplex PCR; TCRdb's copy has only in-frame clones and lacks some. V and J calls and clone size are given by that table; D and trimming were obtained from the DNA. This sample carries about 190,000 clones, roughly 87% of them seen once, and the ten largest clones take roughly a fifth. Sequences were obtained from peripheral blood. This TCR derives from a man aged 55 to 70 with active or convalescent COVID-19.

In nucleotides, the CDR3 is TGTGCCAGTAGCTACGCCCCCGAAACAGTGAATGGCTACACCTTC. Residues: CASSYAPETVNGYTF. The chain is built from TRBV19 and TRBJ1-2, with D unresolved. Germline V gene sequence: CDR1 LNHDA, CDR2 SQIVND (reference sequence). This CDR3 is 15 amino acids long. V was pared by 6 bases and J by 6 bases, with 20 bases between.